Included here is one T cell receptor beta chain sequence, with context. No antigen is known for it. The treatment here: some 20 received Ad26.COV2.S at low or high dose, single or two shots; roughly 5 received placebo; per-sample allocation not given. Sampling happened 63 days after the first vaccine or placebo injection. The vaccine antigen was prefusion-stabilized Wuhan SARS-CoV-2 spike. The sample belongs to a study of Ad26.COV2.S vaccination and SARS-CoV-2 variants. Study-wide background: Donor joined the COV1001 Ad26.COV2.S trial arm. Donor got 5x10^10 or 1x10^11 viral particles of Ad26.COV2.S.

Repertoires were generated with immunoSEQ multiplex PCR, while TCRdb's copy carries only in-frame clones and drops some. The table lists over 450,000 clones, nearly 90% of them singletons, with 1.5% to 2% in the top ten. Study-level findings and limits: It is possible that the TCR breadth and depth analyses underestimated the total T cell responses.

This TCR was sampled from a person between 18 and 59 years old who received the Ad26.COV2.S COVID-19 vaccine or a placebo. The starting material was peripheral blood, obtained in a trial of Ad26.COV2.S vaccine versus placebo.

The CDR3 loop is CASSRSRTGGAEAFF. The CDR3 region has the DNA TGTGCCAGCAGCCGATCCAGAACAGGGGGCGCTGAAGCTTTCTTT. The genes are TRBV2 and TRBJ1-1; 9 bases are a match to TRBD1. This CDR3 is 15 amino acids long. Germline assignment: CDR1 SNHLY and CDR2 FYNNEI. The J segment lost 6 bases and the V segment lost 6 bases, leaving 11 bases of the junction unmatched.